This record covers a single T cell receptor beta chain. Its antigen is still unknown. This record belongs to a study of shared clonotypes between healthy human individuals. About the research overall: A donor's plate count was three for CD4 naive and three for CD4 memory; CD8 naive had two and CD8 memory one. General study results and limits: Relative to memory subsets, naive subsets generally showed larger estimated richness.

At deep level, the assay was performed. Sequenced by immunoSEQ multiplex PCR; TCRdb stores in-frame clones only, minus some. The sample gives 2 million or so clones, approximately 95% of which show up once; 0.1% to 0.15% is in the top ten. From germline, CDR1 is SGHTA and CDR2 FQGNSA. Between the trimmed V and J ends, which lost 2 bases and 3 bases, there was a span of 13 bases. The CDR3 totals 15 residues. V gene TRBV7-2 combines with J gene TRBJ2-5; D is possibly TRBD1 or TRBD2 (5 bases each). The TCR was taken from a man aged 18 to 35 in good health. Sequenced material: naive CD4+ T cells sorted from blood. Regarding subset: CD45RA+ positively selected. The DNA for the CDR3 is TGTGCCAGCAGCTTACAGGCAGGGAGTAAAGAGACCCAGTACTTC. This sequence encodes CASSLQAGSKETQYF.